The clone carrying this T cell receptor (beta chain) was counted only a few times. Its antigen is unidentified. Arm-PCR of CDR3 regions and iRepertoire HTBI primers were the basis on which TCR beta libraries were built. Each CDR3 protein is one row after TCRdb ran MiXCR on the multiplex PCR reads. Of about 350,000 distinct CDR3 sequences listed, 15% to 20% are singletons. Time point defined: newly diagnosed GD, antithyroid drugs for less than 3 months. PBMC-extracted RNA yielded the TCR library. This CDR3 has 13 amino acids. Germline CDR1 is MNHGY and CDR2 is SAAAGT. Trimming left V 2 bases short and J 3 bases short, with 8 bases between. This specimen comes from a study of regulatory T cells in long-lasting Graves disease. Study-wide results and limits: Since the sample size was small, accuracy may have been reduced. Investigators studied peripheral blood only, not thyroid tissue.

These same data were also listed under a study on T cells in Graves' hyperthyroidism and ophthalmopathy. This second study says: A set of HTBI primers served as the primers for a first-round RT-PCR of the TCR CDR3. A model of 13 V-J pairs discriminated ophthalmopathy from stable hyperthyroidism.

The origin of this receptor is a woman aged 18-29 years with Graves disease. The sample was peripheral blood mononuclear cells (PBMCs), taken at new diagnosis, from a patient treated with antithyroid drugs. The genes are TRBV6-8 and TRBJ2-7; D not resolved. CDR3 protein: CASSYLQGYEQYF. CDR3 nucleotide sequence: TGTGCCAGCAGTTACCTCCAAGGCTACGAGCAGTACTTC.